This TCR beta chain appears in the sequencing data of a study of blood T cell repertoires in COVID-19. Looking at the study overall: The origin of the acute and convalescent COVID-19 samples was the United States, Italy and Spain.

V was cut by 2 bases and J by 0 bases, with 7 bases left in between. CDR3 size: 14 residues. Germline CDR1 reads MNHNS; CDR2 reads SASEGT. How the authors handled the data: Estimation of nucleated cell counts relied on the amplification of reference gene primers. Clones were sequenced by immunoSEQ multiplex PCR, and TCRdb holds only the in-frame ones, with some missing. V, J and clone size are taken as reported in that table, and D and trimming were inferred from the DNA itself. The sample shows tens of thousands of clones, approximately 80% of them seen only once. The TCR sequence derives from a young man with COVID-19, enrolled during active disease. The V call is TRBV6-1, the J call TRBJ1-2, with D perhaps TRBD1 (5 bases). Sequencing was performed on peripheral blood. CDR3 amino acids: CASSETGANYGYTF. The CDR3 nucleotides read TGTGCCAGCAGTGAAACAGGAGCTAACTATGGCTACACCTTC.